The present T cell receptor (beta chain) was sequenced within a study of blood T cell repertoires in COVID-19. Study in general: Material from acute and convalescent COVID-19 was sourced from the United States, Italy and Spain. PBMCs, B-cell-depleted T cells, or T cells were the source of the cDNA or gDNA that made up the material.

Original analysis: How many nucleated cells were present was estimated from reference gene primer amplification. The protocol was immunoSEQ multiplex PCR, while the TCRdb copy is restricted to in-frame clones and leaves out a portion. V and J calls and clone size are as listed in that table; D and trimming were resolved from the DNA. The data hold around 300,000 clones, with about 89% observed a single time. Symptom resolution, clearance, or two negative PCRs marked donors in Cohort 3 as recovered. J lost 3 bases, V lost 9 bases, and 1 base had no gene match. This CDR3 has 13 residues. The germline CDR1 and CDR2 sequences are LGHDT and YNNKEL (reference sequence).

This sequence originates from a woman in her twenties or thirties who had recovered from COVID-19. The chain employs TRBV3-1 (or the pseudogene TRBV3-2) and TRBJ1-6, with TRBD1 matching 8 bases. Specimen: PBMCs or T cells enriched from blood (not recorded which). In nucleotides, the CDR3 is TGTGCCAGTGGACAGGGCTATAATTCACCCCTCCACTTT. Its protein product is CASGQGYNSPLHF.